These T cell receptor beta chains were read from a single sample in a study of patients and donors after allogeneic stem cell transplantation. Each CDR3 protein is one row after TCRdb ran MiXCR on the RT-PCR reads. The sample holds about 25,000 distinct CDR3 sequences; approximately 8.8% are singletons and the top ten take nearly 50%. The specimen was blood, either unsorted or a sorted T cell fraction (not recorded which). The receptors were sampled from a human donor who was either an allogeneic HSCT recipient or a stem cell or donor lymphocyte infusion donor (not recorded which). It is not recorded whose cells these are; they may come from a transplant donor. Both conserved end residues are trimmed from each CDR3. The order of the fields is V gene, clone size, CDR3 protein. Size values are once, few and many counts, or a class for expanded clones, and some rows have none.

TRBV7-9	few	ASNSDRVNTEAF
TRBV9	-	ASSTRGGLTPNLH
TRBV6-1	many	ASSRRDPLGGDTQY
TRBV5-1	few	ASSLVGTSRYNEQF
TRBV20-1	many	SARAVSWETEAF
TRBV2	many	ASRRLAGGLSAYNEQF
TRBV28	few	ASSLPMNTEAF
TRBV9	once	ASSDVAGGPWDEQF
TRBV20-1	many	SASDGTGQY
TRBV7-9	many	ASSRRLAGVNEQF
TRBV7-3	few	ASSPIAERGGTQY
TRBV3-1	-	ASSQDTGVPPLH
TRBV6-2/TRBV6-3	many	ASSYNSNTEAF
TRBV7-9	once	ASSLVSGGSTDTQY
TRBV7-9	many	ASSWGQGFTDTQY
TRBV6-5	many	ASSYSRQMNTEAF
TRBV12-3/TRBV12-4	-	ASSGTGEVQPQH
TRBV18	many	ASSPLSGNSGNTIY
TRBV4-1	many	ASSQTHTGEIRAF
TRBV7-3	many	ASSYDPESSYNEQF
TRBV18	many	ASSPLGPPHYEQY
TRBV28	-	ASSSKPQH
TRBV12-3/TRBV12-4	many	ASSRPDRLNTEAF
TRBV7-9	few	ASSLRRGDEQY
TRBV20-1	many	STKAGRSSTDTQY
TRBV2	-	ASRDYKNIQY
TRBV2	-	ASSLSGGRSTGELF
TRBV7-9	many	ASSSNTDTQY
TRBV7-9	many	ASSLTSGKETQY
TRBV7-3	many	ASSEARMGLAF
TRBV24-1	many	ATSEDSGNSNQPQH
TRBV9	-	ASSPRQRYSRSTNEKLF
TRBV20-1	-	SAGTAYGYT
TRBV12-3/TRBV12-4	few	ASRRAPRGVNEQF
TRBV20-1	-	SAVGLAGGETGELF
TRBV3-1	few	ASSQSRHSPLH
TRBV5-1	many	ASSPTPGQYNEQF